This T cell receptor beta chain was sequenced for a study of blood T cell repertoires in COVID-19. For the study at large: There were acute and convalescent COVID-19 samples, and they came from the United States, Italy and Spain. T cells, B-cell-depleted T cells, or PBMCs provided the cDNA or gDNA that served as material.

This CDR3 is built from 19 residues. Trimming left V 6 bases short and J 5 bases short, with 31 bases between. Germline CDR1 is MDHEN and CDR2 is SYDVKM. Individuals drawn from 20 to 30 US areas were about 18 to 95 years old. The protocol was immunoSEQ multiplex PCR, while the TCRdb copy is restricted to in-frame clones and leaves out a portion. This table has 150,000 to 200,000 clones, about 85% appearing once. The TCR comes from a woman aged 40 to 50 with acute COVID-19. V and J are TRBV28 and TRBJ2-5; D is possibly TRBD1 (8 bases). Specimen: PBMCs or T cells enriched from blood (not recorded which). CDR3 DNA: TGTGCCAGCAGCTACGACAGGGGTGGTGGGAGGGCCGTGGAGGAGACCCAGTACTTC. The encoded protein is CASSYDRGGGRAVEETQYF.